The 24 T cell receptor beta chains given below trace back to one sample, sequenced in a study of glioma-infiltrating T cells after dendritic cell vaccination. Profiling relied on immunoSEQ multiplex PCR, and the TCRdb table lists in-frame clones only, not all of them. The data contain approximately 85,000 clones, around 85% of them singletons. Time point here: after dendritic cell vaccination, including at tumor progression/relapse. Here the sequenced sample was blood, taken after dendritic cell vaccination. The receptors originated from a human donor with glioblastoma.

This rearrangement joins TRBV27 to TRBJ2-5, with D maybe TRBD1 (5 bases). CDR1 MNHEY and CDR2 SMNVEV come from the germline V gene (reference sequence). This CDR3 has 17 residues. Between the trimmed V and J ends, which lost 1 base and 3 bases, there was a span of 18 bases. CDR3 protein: CASSLYPSRVGKETQYF. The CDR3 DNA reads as TGTGCCAGCAGTTTATACCCCTCCAGGGTGGGAAAAGAGACCCAGTACTTC.

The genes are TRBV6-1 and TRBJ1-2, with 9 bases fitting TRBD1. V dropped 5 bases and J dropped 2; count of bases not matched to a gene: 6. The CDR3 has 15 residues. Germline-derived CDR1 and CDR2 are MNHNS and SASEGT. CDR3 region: CASSTGQGTNYGYTF. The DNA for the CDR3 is TGTGCCAGCAGTACGGGACAGGGTACCAACTATGGCTACACCTTC.

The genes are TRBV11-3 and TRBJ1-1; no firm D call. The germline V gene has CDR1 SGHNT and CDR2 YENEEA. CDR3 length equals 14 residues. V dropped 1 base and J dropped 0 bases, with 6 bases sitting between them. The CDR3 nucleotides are TGTGCCAGCAGCTTAGGAGGCATGAACACTGAAGCTTTCTTT. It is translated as CASSLGGMNTEAFF.

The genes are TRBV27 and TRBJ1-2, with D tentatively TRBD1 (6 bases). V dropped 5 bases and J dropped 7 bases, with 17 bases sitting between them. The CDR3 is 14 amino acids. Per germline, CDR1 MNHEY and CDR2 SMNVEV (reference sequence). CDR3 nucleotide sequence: TGTGCCAGCAGTACGGACAGCCCCCCCCTTGGCTACACCTTC. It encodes CASSTDSPPLGYTF.

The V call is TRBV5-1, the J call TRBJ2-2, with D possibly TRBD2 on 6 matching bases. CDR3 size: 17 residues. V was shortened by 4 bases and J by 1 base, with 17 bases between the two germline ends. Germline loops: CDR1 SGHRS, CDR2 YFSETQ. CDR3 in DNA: TGCGCCAGCAGCCTCTTCCCTGCGGGGATGAACACCGGGGAGCTGTTTTTT. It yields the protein CASSLFPAGMNTGELFF.

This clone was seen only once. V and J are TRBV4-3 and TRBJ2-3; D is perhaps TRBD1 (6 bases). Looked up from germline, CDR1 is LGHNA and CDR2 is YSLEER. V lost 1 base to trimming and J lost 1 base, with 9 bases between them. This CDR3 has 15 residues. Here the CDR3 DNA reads TGCGCCAGCAGCCAAGCACAGGGCCGCACAGATACGCAGTATTTT. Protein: CASSQAQGRTDTQYF.

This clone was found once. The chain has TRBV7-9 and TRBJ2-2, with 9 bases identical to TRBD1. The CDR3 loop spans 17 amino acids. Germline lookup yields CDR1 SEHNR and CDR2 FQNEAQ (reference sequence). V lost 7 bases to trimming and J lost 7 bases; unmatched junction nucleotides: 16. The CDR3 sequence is CASILSRTGVFNGELFF. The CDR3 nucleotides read TGTGCCAGCATCCTTTCCAGGACAGGGGTTTTCAACGGGGAGCTGTTTTTT. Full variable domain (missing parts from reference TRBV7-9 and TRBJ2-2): DTGVSQNPRHKITKRGQNVTFRCDPISEHNRLYWYRQTLGQGPEFLTYFQNEAQLEKSRLLSDRFSAERPKGSFSTLEIQRTEQGDSAMYLCASILSRTGVFNGELFFGEGSRLTVL.

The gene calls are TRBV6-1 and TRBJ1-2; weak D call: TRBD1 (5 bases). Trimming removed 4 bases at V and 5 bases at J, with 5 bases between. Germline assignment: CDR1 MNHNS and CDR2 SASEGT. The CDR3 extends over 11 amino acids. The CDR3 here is CASSAGYGYTF. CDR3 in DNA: TGTGCCAGCAGTGCAGGGTATGGCTACACCTTC.

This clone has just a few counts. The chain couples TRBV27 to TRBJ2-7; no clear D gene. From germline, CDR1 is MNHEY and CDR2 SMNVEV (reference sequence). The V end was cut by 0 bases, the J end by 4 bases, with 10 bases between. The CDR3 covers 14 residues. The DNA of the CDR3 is TGTGCCAGCAGTTTATCTAGTTACGGGTACGAGCAGTACTTC. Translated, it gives CASSLSSYGYEQYF.

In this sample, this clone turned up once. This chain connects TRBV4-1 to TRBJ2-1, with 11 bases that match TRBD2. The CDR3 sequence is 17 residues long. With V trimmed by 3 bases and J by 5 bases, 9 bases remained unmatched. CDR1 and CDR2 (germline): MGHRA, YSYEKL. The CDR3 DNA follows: TGCGCCAGCAGCCACCTCGGGACTAGCGGATATAACAATGAGCAGTTCTTC. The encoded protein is CASSHLGTSGYNNEQFF.

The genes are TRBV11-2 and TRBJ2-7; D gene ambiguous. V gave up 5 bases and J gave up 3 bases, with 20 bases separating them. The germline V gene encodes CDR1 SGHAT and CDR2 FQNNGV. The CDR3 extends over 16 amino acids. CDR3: CASSPPSEFFLYEQYF. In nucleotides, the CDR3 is TGTGCCAGCAGCCCTCCGTCGGAGTTTTTCCTCTACGAGCAGTACTTC.

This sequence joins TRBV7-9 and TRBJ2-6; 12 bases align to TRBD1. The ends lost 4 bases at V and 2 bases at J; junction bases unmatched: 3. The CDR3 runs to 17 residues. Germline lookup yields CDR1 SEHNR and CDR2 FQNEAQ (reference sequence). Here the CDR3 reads CASSSGTGGPGANVLTF. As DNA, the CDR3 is TGTGCCAGCAGCTCCGGGACAGGGGGCCCTGGGGCCAACGTCCTGACTTTC.

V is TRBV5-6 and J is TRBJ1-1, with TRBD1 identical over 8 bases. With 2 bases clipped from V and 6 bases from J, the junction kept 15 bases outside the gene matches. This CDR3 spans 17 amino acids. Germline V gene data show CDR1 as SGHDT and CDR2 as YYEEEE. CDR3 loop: CASSFRQGAREGPEAFF. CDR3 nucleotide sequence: TGTGCCAGCAGCTTTCGGCAGGGGGCGCGTGAGGGCCCTGAAGCTTTCTTT.

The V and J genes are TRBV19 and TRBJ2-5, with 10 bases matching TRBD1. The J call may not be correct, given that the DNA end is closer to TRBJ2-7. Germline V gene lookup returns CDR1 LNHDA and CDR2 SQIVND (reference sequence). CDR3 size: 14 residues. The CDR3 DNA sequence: TGTGCCAGTAGTCCCGGGACAGGGGCCTACGAGCAGTACTTC. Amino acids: CASSPGTGAYEQYF.

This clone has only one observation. Here the CDR3 reads CASSLLNQPQHF. The DNA for the CDR3 is TGTGCCAGCAGCCTGTTGAATCAGCCCCAGCATTTT. J is TRBJ1-5 and V is TRBV7-9, with D uncertain. The CDR3 runs to 12 residues. CDR1 is SEHNR and CDR2 is FQNEAQ in the germline V gene (reference sequence). The V and J ends lost 5 bases and 4 bases respectively, with 6 bases between them.

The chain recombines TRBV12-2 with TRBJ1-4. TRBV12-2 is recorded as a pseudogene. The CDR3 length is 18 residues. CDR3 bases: TGTGCAAGTCGCACCCGCGGGAACAGGATTCCTTGTAATGAAAAACTGTTTTTT. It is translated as CASRTRGNRIPCNEKLFF.

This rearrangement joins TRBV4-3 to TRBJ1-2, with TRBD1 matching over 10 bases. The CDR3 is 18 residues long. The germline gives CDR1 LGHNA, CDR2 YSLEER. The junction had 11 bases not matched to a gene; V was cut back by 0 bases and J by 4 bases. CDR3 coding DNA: TGCGCCAGCAGCCAAGATGGACAGGGGGGGACCTCTAGCTATGGCTACACCTTC. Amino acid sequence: CASSQDGQGGTSSYGYTF.

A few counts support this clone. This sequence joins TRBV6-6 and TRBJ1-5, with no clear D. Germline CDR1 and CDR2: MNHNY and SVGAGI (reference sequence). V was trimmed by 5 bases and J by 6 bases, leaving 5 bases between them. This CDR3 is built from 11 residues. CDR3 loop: CASSAGQPQHF. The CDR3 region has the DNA TGTGCCAGCAGTGCAGGTCAGCCCCAGCATTTT.

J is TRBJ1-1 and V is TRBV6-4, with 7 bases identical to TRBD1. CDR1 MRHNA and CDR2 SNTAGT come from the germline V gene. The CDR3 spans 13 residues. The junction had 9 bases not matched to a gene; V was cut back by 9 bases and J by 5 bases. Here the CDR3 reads CASTVRGKTEAFF. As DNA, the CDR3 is TGTGCCAGTACCGTCAGGGGGAAGACTGAAGCTTTCTTT.

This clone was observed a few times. The CDR3 sequence: CASRVRGGRSYEQYF. The CDR3 nucleotides are TGTGCCAGCAGGGTTCGAGGGGGCCGATCCTACGAGCAGTACTTC. V gene TRBV2 combines with J gene TRBJ2-7; 7 nucleotides line up with TRBD1. Germline V lookup: CDR1 SNHLY, CDR2 FYNNEI. The CDR3 runs to 15 residues. V gave up 6 bases and J gave up 1 base; unmatched junction bases: 9.

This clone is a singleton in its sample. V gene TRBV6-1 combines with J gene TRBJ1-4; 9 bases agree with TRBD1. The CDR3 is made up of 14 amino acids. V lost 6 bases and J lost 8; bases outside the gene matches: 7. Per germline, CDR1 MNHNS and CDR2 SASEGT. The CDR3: CASRPDRGREKLFF. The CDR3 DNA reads TGTGCCAGCAGGCCGGACAGGGGAAGGGAAAAACTGTTTTTT.

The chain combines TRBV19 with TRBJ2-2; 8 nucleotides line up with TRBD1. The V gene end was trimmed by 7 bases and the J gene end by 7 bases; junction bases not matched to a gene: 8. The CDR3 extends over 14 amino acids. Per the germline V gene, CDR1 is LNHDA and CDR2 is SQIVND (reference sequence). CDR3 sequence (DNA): TGTGCCAGTAAGGAACAGGGGGATAGCGGGGAGCTGTTTTTT. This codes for CASKEQGDSGELFF.

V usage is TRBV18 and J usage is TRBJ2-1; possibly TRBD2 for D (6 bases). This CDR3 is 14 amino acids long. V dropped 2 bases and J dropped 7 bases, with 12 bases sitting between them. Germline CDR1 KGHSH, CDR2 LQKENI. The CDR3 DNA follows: TGTGCCAGCTCACCAGGACTAAACGGGAATGAGCAGTTCTTC. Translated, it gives CASSPGLNGNEQFF.

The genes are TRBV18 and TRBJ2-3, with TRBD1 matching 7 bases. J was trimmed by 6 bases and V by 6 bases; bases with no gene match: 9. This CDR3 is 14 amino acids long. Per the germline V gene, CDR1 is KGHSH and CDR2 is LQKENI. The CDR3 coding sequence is TGTGCCAGCTCCCGGACAGGCCCCGGGGATACGCAGTATTTT. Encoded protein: CASSRTGPGDTQYF.